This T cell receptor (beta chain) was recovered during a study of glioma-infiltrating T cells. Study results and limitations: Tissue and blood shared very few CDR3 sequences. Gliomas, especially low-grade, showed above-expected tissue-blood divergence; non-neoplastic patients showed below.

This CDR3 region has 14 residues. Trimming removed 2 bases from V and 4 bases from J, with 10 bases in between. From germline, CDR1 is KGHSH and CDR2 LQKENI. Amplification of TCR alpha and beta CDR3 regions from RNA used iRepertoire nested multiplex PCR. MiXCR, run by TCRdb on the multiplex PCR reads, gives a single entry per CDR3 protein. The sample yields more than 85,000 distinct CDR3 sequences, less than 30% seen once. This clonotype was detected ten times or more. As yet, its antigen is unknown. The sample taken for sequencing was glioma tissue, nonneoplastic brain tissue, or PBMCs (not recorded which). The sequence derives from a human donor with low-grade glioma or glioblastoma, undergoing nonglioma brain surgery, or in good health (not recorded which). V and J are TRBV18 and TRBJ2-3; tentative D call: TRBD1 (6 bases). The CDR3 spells CASSPERTADTQYF. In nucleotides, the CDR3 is TGTGCCAGCTCACCAGAACGGACAGCAGATACGCAGTATTTT.